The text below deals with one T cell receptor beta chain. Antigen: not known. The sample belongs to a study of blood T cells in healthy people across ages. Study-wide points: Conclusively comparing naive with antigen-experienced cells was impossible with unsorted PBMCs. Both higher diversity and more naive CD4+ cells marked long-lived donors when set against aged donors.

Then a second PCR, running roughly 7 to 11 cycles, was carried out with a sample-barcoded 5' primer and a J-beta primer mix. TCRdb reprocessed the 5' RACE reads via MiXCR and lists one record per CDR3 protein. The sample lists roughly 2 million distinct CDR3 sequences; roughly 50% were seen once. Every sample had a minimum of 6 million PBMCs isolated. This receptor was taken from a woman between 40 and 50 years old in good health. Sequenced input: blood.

CDR3 coding DNA: TGTGCCACCAGCAGAGAGAAATTAGCGGGAATGGAGACCCAGTACTTC. It is translated as CATSREKLAGMETQYF. This rearrangement joins TRBV15 to TRBJ2-5; 8 bases line up with TRBD2. This CDR3 is built from 16 residues. After removal of 0 bases from V and 5 bases from J, the junction contained 8 bases not matched to a gene. Per the germline V gene, CDR1 is LNHNV and CDR2 is YYDKDF (reference sequence). Using reference TRBV15 and TRBJ2-5 for the parts outside the CDR3, the full variable domain is DAMVIQNPRYQVTQFGKPVTLSCSQTLNHNVMYWYQQKSSQAPKLLFHYYDKDFNNEADTPDNFQSRRPNTSFCFLDIRSPGLGDTAMYLCATSREKLAGMETQYFGPGTRLLVL.